Listed below are T cell receptor beta chains from one sample, sequenced in a study of T cell responses to AZD1222 COVID-19 vaccine. Some clones are missing from TCRdb's copy, which holds only in-frame ones; the method was immunoSEQ multiplex PCR. The sample comprises some 170,000 clones, approximately 91% of which are singletons, and roughly 1.7% rests with the top ten. The source was peripheral blood, collected 28 days after the second AZD1222 dose. The receptor set was obtained from an adult who received the AZD1222 COVID-19 vaccine. The CDR3 runs from the conserved cysteine through the conserved F or W. A D gene is named only where the DNA matches it firmly. Some rows have no size entry. The others give once, few or many, or a class for an expanded clone.

cdr3_nt | cdr3_aa | d_call | cdr3_length | j_call | v_call | clone_size
TGTGCCAGCAGTTACACCAGGGGAAGGAACTATGGCTACACCTTC | CASSYTRGRNYGYTF | - | 15 | TRBJ1-2 | TRBV6-6 | -
TGTGCCATCCAAACACGATATGATAACTATGGCTACACCTTC | CAIQTRYDNYGYTF | - | 14 | TRBJ1-2 | TRBV10-3 | -
TGCGCCAGCAGTGAGGCAGCTGGAAACACCATATATTTT | CASSEAAGNTIYF | - | 13 | TRBJ1-3 | TRBV10-2 | -
TGTGCCAGTAGCTGGACAGGCGGCGAGCAGTACTTC | CASSWTGGEQYF | TRBD1 | 12 | TRBJ2-7 | TRBV19 | -
TGTGCCAGCAGGAGGACAGGGGGCTCTTACAATGAGCAGTTCTTC | CASRRTGGSYNEQFF | TRBD1 | 15 | TRBJ2-1 | TRBV28 | -
TGTGCCAGCAGCCCCGGGGGGACAGGGGGCACTGAAGCTTTCTTT | CASSPGGTGGTEAFF | TRBD1 | 15 | TRBJ1-1 | TRBV7-2 | -
TGTGCCAGCAGCCCGAGAGGGACGGTCTATGGCTACACCTTC | CASSPRGTVYGYTF | - | 14 | TRBJ1-2 | TRBV3-1/TRBV3-2 | -
TGTGCCAGCAACCTGGTGGGAGGCGAGCAGTACTTC | CASNLVGGEQYF | - | 12 | TRBJ2-7 | TRBV6-5 | once
TGTGCCAGCTCACCACGGCAGGCGGACACCGGGGAGCTGTTTTTT | CASSPRQADTGELFF | - | 15 | TRBJ2-2 | TRBV18 | -
TGTGCCAGCAGTATCCTGGGCGGCACCGGGGAGCTGTTTTTT | CASSILGGTGELFF | - | 14 | TRBJ2-2 | TRBV27 | -
TGTGCCAGCAGTCGAAGGGCGCAGATGAACACTGAAGCTTTCTTT | CASSRRAQMNTEAFF | - | 15 | TRBJ1-1 | TRBV6-5 | -
TGCGCCAGCAGCTTGAACGGACCCGCTTCTTCTGGCTACACCTTC | CASSLNGPASSGYTF | - | 15 | TRBJ1-2 | TRBV5-1 | once
TGTGCCAGCAGTTTTGCAGAGAACACTGAAGCTTTCTTT | CASSFAENTEAFF | - | 13 | TRBJ1-1 | TRBV28 | -
TGTGCCAGCAGCTTAACTGCTAAGCAGGGTTCACCCCTCCACTTT | CASSLTAKQGSPLHF | - | 15 | TRBJ1-6 | TRBV7-3 | once
TGTGCCACCAGTACGGGGGGCGCTTCTGGAAACACCATATATTTT | CATSTGGASGNTIYF | - | 15 | TRBJ1-3 | TRBV7-2 | -
TGCAGCGTACAATTGGACAGGGTCGGTCAGCCCCAGCATTTT | CSVQLDRVGQPQHF | TRBD1 | 14 | TRBJ1-5 | TRBV29-1 | -
TGTGCCAGTAGCGGGGGAGGGGATCACACCGGGGAGCTGTTTTTT | CASSGGGDHTGELFF | TRBD2 | 15 | TRBJ2-2 | TRBV19 | -
TGTGCCAGCAGCGCCGGGTTAGCGGGGGCCTACGAGCAGTACTTC | CASSAGLAGAYEQYF | TRBD2 | 15 | TRBJ2-7 | TRBV7-2 | -
TGTGCCAGCAGTGAGACAGGGGGTTCCTACGAGCAGTACTTC | CASSETGGSYEQYF | TRBD1 | 14 | TRBJ2-7 | TRBV6-1 | -
TGTGCCAGCAGTTCCGGGTTCCGGAACACTGAAGCTTTCTTT | CASSSGFRNTEAFF | - | 14 | TRBJ1-1 | TRBV27 | -
TGTGCCAGCAGTCCCCTAGGCACAGGAGGGTACAATGAGCAGTTCTTC | CASSPLGTGGYNEQFF | - | 16 | TRBJ2-1 | TRBV6-4 | -
TGTGCCAGCAGCTTGGGGGGCAGGGCCTACGAGCAGTACTTC | CASSLGGRAYEQYF | - | 14 | TRBJ2-7 | TRBV11-2 | -
TGTGCCAGCTCACCGACAGAGAGAAACACCATATATTTT | CASSPTERNTIYF | - | 13 | TRBJ1-3 | TRBV18 | -
TGTGCCAGCAGCTTTTCCAATGTCGGCTATGGCTACACCTTC | CASSFSNVGYGYTF | - | 14 | TRBJ1-2 | TRBV11-1 | -
TGTGCCAGCAGTGAACACCCGGGGGCCTACGAGCAGTACTTC | CASSEHPGAYEQYF | - | 14 | TRBJ2-7 | TRBV2 | once
TGTGCCAGCAGCTTGGGGTCAGGGGTTATCAATGAGCAGTTCTTC | CASSLGSGVINEQFF | - | 15 | TRBJ2-1 | TRBV5-5 | -
TGCGCCAGCAGCCAGACGGCAGGGCCCCAAGAGACCCAGTACTTC | CASSQTAGPQETQYF | - | 15 | TRBJ2-5 | TRBV4-1 | -
TGTGCCAGCCTCGCCGGCTTCGTTCTTAAAGGCTACACCTTC | CASLAGFVLKGYTF | - | 14 | TRBJ1-2 | TRBV6-5 | -
TGCGCCAGCAGCGGGCAGGACAGGGCGGCTGGCTACACCTTC | CASSGQDRAAGYTF | TRBD1 | 14 | TRBJ1-2 | TRBV5-1 | -
TGTGCCAGCAGCATCCCTCGAACTAGCGGGGGAAGCTCCTACAATGAGCAGTTCTTC | CASSIPRTSGGSSYNEQFF | TRBD2 | 19 | TRBJ2-1 | TRBV9 | -
TGTGCCAGCAGACTGCTAGCGGAGCCCTACAATGAGCAGTTCTTC | CASRLLAEPYNEQFF | TRBD2 | 15 | TRBJ2-1 | TRBV3-1/TRBV3-2 | once
TGTGCCAGCACCCTACAACAGGGGAGGGCGAATGAAAAACTGTTTTTT | CASTLQQGRANEKLFF | TRBD1 | 16 | TRBJ1-4 | TRBV7-2 | -
TGTGCCAGCAGCGTAGTGGTGGGGGTGGATGAGCAGTTCTTC | CASSVVVGVDEQFF | - | 14 | TRBJ2-1 | TRBV9 | -
TGTGCCAGCAGGCGGAGCCAAGAGACCCAGTACTTC | CASRRSQETQYF | - | 12 | TRBJ2-5 | TRBV6-6 | once
TGTGCCACCAGCAGAGGGTCGGATAATTCACCCCTCCACTTT | CATSRGSDNSPLHF | - | 14 | TRBJ1-6 | TRBV15 | once
TGTGCCAGCAGCCAAGAATCTACGGGGTGGTCCTACAATGAGCAGTTCTTC | CASSQESTGWSYNEQFF | - | 17 | TRBJ2-1 | TRBV3-1/TRBV3-2 | -
TGTGCCAGCAGCTTAGCGATGACAGGGGGAGTTAACTATGGCTACACCTTC | CASSLAMTGGVNYGYTF | TRBD1 | 17 | TRBJ1-2 | TRBV7-2 | -
TGTGCCAGCAGTTTAAGGACTAGCGGGAGAAGGGGCACCGGGGAGCTGTTTTTT | CASSLRTSGRRGTGELFF | TRBD2 | 18 | TRBJ2-2 | TRBV27 | -
TGTGCCAGCAGCCCTTTAAGGCAGGACTATGGCTACACCTTC | CASSPLRQDYGYTF | - | 14 | TRBJ1-2 | TRBV5-6 | -
TGTGCCAGTAGTATAAACAGGGGGGAAGAGGCTTTCTTT | CASSINRGEEAFF | TRBD1 | 13 | TRBJ1-1 | TRBV19 | -
TGTGCCAGCAGCGCGGGACAGGGGGCAAAAAACATTCAGTACTTC | CASSAGQGAKNIQYF | TRBD1 | 15 | TRBJ2-4 | TRBV5-8 | few
TGTGCCAGCAGTGAACGGTATAGCGGGAGTCTAAACAATGAGCAGTTCTTC | CASSERYSGSLNNEQFF | TRBD2 | 17 | TRBJ2-1 | TRBV6-1 | -